This T cell receptor (beta chain) comes out of a study of long-term antiretroviral therapy in people with HIV (dated by TCRdb to 2022 to 2024). The study in broad terms: The earliest samples were collected approximately a decade before the 2015 WHO recommendation for immediate ART, a period when ART was typically delayed until CD4 counts fell. Eleven of the 30 participants with HIV were female. Test extractions of a monoclonal T-cell line alongside a few dozen polyclonal samples showed no cross-contamination during QIAcube processing. Whether ART initiation and durable HIV suppression were associated with changes in peripheral blood TRB repertoire composition and diversity was tested in a retrospective serial study. A total of 150 to 200 cryopreserved PBMC samples were contributed to the cohort by 30 adults with confirmed HIV infection, with samples collected serially over a mean of roughly six years (range 1-12). What the research found in general, with its limitations: Because cell numbers in pre-ART samples were limited, unsorted PBMC were profiled instead of sorted CD4+ and CD8+ T cells. Expanded TRB clones identified before ART initiation dominated the repertoire across all time points, though the dominance fluctuated and decreased in many PLHIV after ART. Samples dated from the mid-2000s to the late 2010s, and the ART regimens used may be less effective than current ones. Inferences about post-ART repertoire changes are limited because no data were available on ART adherence, viral resistance or therapy changes. CDR3 length ranges in HIV repertoires were narrower than in controls, and network structure suggested an antigen-experienced repertoire with only a slight naive shift after ART. ART initiation was associated with a significant increase in TRB diversity, but diversity stayed significantly below transplant donor controls even after long-term ART. Owing to limited PBMC availability, only the TCR beta chain was sequenced, without alpha chain pairing.

The immunoSEQ hsTCRB v3.0 assay was used at survey level resolution to sequence the TRB variable region. A depth of 40,000-50,000 T-cell genomes per sample was targeted for TRB sequencing. An Illumina MiSeq with a v3 150-cycle kit was used to sequence the pooled TRB libraries. The original pipeline was this. Repertoire analysis was performed in R inside a reproducible Nextflow workflow that covered QC, data transformation and analysis. LymphoSeq2, an R package for exploring AIRR-Seq data, was used to implement the custom analyses. A few samples that produced fewer than 5000 total TRB sequences were removed, so about 200 HIV repertoires were analyzed. Among the roughly 190 retained HIV repertoires, some 59 were collected before ART initiation and 129 after ART initiation. Repertoires were downsampled to 5000 TRB nucleotide sequences, and summary statistics were averaged over 100 downsampling iterations. Only TRB sequences with CDR3 regions of at least seven amino acids were retained for analysis. Two measures captured diversity: a Shannon entropy-derived clonality score and the Gini coefficient. In repertoire networks, the top 5000 CDR3 amino acid sequences were linked whenever an edit distance of one separated two sequences. Antigen specificity groups and MHC restriction were predicted for TRB CDR3 amino acid sequences with GLIPH2. CDR3 amino acid sequences were matched against VDJdb and McPAS-TCR to flag known CMV, EBV, HIV or tissue antigen associations. Pre-ART, post-ART and control groups were compared with Wilcoxon signed-rank tests and Holm-Bonferroni correction. Here the immuneACCESS table is served through TCRdb, limited to in-frame sequences with V and J called. Missing clones are a known gap in these copies; in checked studies unresolved V genes cover under half, and the rest lacks a known reason. V, J and clone size reflect that table, while D and trimming were determined from the DNA. This sample has 17,000 or so clones in its table, and about four fifths of those were observed once. The ten top clones hold roughly 8% of the sample.

From cysteine to phenylalanine, the CDR3 is 16 amino acids long. The retained sequence is limited to the CDR3, 48 bases, with the frame set at the first base. V and J are truncated by 3 bases and 0 bases respectively, leaving an intervening sequence of 14 bases. The germline V gene specifies SGHDT as CDR1 and YYEEEE as CDR2. Inclusion was restricted to participants for whom at least one PBMC sample before ART initiation and at least two post-ART samples were available. Treatment was received in the United States of America by all participants with HIV. Before DNA extraction, cryopreserved samples of 1-10 million PBMC were thawed and washed. At the time of the earliest PBMC sample for each participant with HIV, ages ranged from about 20 to 54 years. Each participant contributed PBMC samples from 1-4 timepoints before ART initiation and 2-8 timepoints after ART initiation, with a median of 7 samples. For every participant, serial HIV viral load, CD4+ T-cell count, ART history and demographic data were obtained. A Qiagen kit on a QIAcube was used to extract genomic DNA from unsorted PBMC, with samples processed in batches of 12.

A note on this clone: No antigen is known for it. No much larger clone exists at a distance of one base, and base qualities are not known.

Recombination linked TRBV5-6 to TRBJ2-3; no confident D gene assignment can be made. Sequences were derived from unsorted PBMCs, sampled at the start of antiretroviral therapy. This TCR came from a man younger than 45 with HIV. The CDR3 is CASSSGRMWSTDTQYF. The DNA is TGTGCCAGCAGCTCCGGACGGATGTGGAGCACAGATACGCAGTATTTT.